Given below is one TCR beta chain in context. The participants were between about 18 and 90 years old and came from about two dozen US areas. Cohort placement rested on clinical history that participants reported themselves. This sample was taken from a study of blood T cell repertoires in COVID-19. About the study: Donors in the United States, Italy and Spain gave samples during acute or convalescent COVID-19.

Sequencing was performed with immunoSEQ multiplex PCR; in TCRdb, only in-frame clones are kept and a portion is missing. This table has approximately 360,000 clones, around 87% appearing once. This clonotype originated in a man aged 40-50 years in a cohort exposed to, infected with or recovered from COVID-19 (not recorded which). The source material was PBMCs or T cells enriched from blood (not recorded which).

The CDR3, as DNA: TGTGCCAGTAGTCACAGGGGTCCTAACTATGGCTACACCTTC. Its translation is CASSHRGPNYGYTF. The chain combines TRBV19 with TRBJ1-2; TRBD1 aligns across 7 bases. Germline CDR1 and CDR2: LNHDA and SQIVND (reference sequence). The ends lost 5 bases at V and 0 bases at J; junction bases unmatched: 3. There are 14 residues in the CDR3. Full variable domain (missing parts from reference TRBV19 and TRBJ1-2): DGGITQSPKYLFRKEGQNVTLSCEQNLNHDAMYWYRQDPGQGLRLIYYSQIVNDFQKGDIAEGYSVSREKKESFPLTVTSAQKNPTAFYLCASSHRGPNYGYTFGSGTRLTVV.